Presented here are 20 T cell receptor beta chains from one specimen sequenced in a study of blood T cell repertoires in COVID-19. Data came from immunoSEQ multiplex PCR; TCRdb stores just in-frame clones and leaves some out. The sample lists some 100,000 clones; just under 95% were seen once. The material sequenced was peripheral blood. The receptors here all came from an older man with acute or convalescent COVID-19.

This chain connects TRBV5-5 to TRBJ1-2; D possibly corresponds to TRBD1 (5 bases). With 6 bases removed from V and 10 bases from J, the gap between germline ends came to 13 bases. Germline V gene lookup returns CDR1 SGHKS and CDR2 YYEKEE (reference sequence). This CDR3 is built from 11 residues. CDR3: CASTGALIYTF. CDR3 bases: TGTGCCAGCACTGGGGCCCTGATCTACACCTTC.

J is TRBJ1-2 and V is TRBV18; D is unresolved. The germline V gene has CDR1 KGHSH and CDR2 LQKENI. The CDR3 length is 15 residues. V lost 3 bases and J 5 bases, leaving 16 bases between the germline ends. This chain's CDR3 is CASSPTARFPYGYTF. The CDR3 nucleotides are TGTGCCAGCTCACCCACCGCGAGGTTCCCTTATGGCTACACCTTC.

The chain recombines TRBV10-2 with TRBJ2-3; possible D gene TRBD2, 6 bases. Germline V lookup: CDR1 WSHSY, CDR2 SAAADI. The V end was cut by 7 bases, the J end by 3 bases, with 14 bases between. The CDR3 runs to 14 residues. The CDR3 coding sequence is TGCGCCAGCATAGAGGCGGGAAGGACAGATACGCAGTATTTT. Translated: CASIEAGRTDTQYF.

This clone came up once. This sequence joins TRBV6-2 or TRBV6-3 and TRBJ2-3, with TRBD1 matching 9 bases. From germline, CDR1 is MNHEY and CDR2 SVGEGT. With V trimmed by 2 bases and J by 8 bases, 8 bases remained unmatched. The length of the CDR3 is 15 residues. The CDR3 reads CASSYGGTGRSTQYF. In DNA form, the CDR3 reads TGTGCCAGCAGTTACGGAGGGACAGGGCGAAGTACGCAGTATTTT.

V usage is TRBV24-1 and J usage is TRBJ2-1, with D tentatively TRBD2 (5 bases). The length of the CDR3 is 13 residues. Germline V gene sequence: CDR1 KGHDR, CDR2 SFDVKD. With 3 bases removed from V and 6 bases from J, the gap between germline ends came to 8 bases. The CDR3 nucleotides are TGTGCCACCAGTGATGGTAGCGTCAATGAGCAGTTCTTC. As protein: CATSDGSVNEQFF.

This clone has only one observation. This rearrangement joins TRBV11-2 to TRBJ2-7; TRBD1 aligns across 12 bases. CDR1 is SGHAT and CDR2 is FQNNGV in the germline V gene. This CDR3 has 14 residues. The J segment lost 6 bases and the V segment lost 3 bases, leaving 3 bases of the junction unmatched. The chain's CDR3 is CASSFGTGGLEQYF. As DNA, the CDR3 is TGTGCCAGCAGCTTTGGGACAGGGGGCCTCGAGCAGTACTTC. The full variable domain, completed using reference TRBV11-2 and TRBJ2-7, is EAGVAQSPRYKIIEKRQSVAFWCNPISGHATLYWYQQILGQGPKLLIQFQNNGVVDDSQLPKDRFSAERLKGVDSTLKIQPAKLEDSAVYLCASSFGTGGLEQYFGPGTRLTVT.

The J gene is TRBJ2-5, the V gene TRBV6-6; no firm D call. CDR3 length: 13 amino acids. V was trimmed by 5 bases and J by 3 bases, leaving 10 bases between them. From germline, CDR1 is MNHNY and CDR2 SVGAGI (reference sequence). In nucleotides, the CDR3 is TGTGCCAGCAGTCGAACGGTGAAAGAGACCCAGTACTTC. Translation: CASSRTVKETQYF.

The chain employs TRBV29-1 and TRBJ2-5; unclear D gene. Trimming left V 4 bases short and J 1 base short, with 7 bases between. Per germline, CDR1 SQVTM and CDR2 ANQGSEA. There are 12 residues in the CDR3. CDR3 sequence reads: CSVGSIQETQYF. The CDR3 DNA follows: TGCAGCGTTGGGAGTATCCAAGAGACCCAGTACTTC.

The chain recombines TRBV3-1 (or the pseudogene TRBV3-2) with TRBJ2-1, with D perhaps matching TRBD2 (7 bases). Germline V gene data show CDR1 as LGHDT and CDR2 as YNNKEL (reference sequence). This CDR3 has 15 amino acids. Deletions cut 4 bases from V and 4 bases from J, with 14 bases between. In nucleotides, the CDR3 is TGTGCCAGCAGCCTCGCCGGGGGGCCTTACAATGAGCAGTTCTTC. It is translated as CASSLAGGPYNEQFF.

The chain links TRBV10-3 to TRBJ2-2, with 8 bases lining up with TRBD2. Unmatched junction bases numbered 1, after V lost 3 bases and J lost 1 base. CDR3 size: 15 residues. Germline CDR1 reads ENHRY; CDR2 reads SYGVKD. The CDR3 DNA is TGTGCCATCAGTGATCTAGCGGGGAACACCGGGGAGCTGTTTTTT. It codes for CAISDLAGNTGELFF.

This clone was seen only a few times. This chain joins TRBV3-1 (or the pseudogene TRBV3-2) and TRBJ2-5; no clear D. The CDR3 sequence is 12 residues long. CDR1 and CDR2 from the germline V gene are LGHDT and YNNKEL (reference sequence). The V end lost 1 base, the J end lost 7 bases, and 7 bases lay between the germline ends. The chain's CDR3 is CASSQVAVTQYF. For the CDR3, the DNA is TGTGCCAGCAGCCAAGTAGCAGTGACCCAGTACTTC.

The CDR3 DNA sequence: TGTGCCAGCAGCCCGTCAACAGGGGGGGGCTACACCTTC. Protein sequence: CASSPSTGGGYTF. This sequence joins TRBV4-2 and TRBJ1-2; 8 nucleotides align to TRBD1. CDR1 LGHNA and CDR2 YNFKEQ come from the germline V gene. Trimming took 4 bases from V and 8 from J; bases not matched to a gene: 6. The CDR3 has 13 amino acids.

V usage is TRBV19 and J usage is TRBJ2-7, with TRBD1 identical over 10 bases. The CDR3 is made up of 15 amino acids. V lost 5 bases and J lost 4; bases outside the gene matches: 8. Germline-derived CDR1 and CDR2 are LNHDA and SQIVND (reference sequence). CDR3 DNA: TGTGCCAGTAGTCCCGGACAGGGGGTTATATACGAGCAGTACTTC. The encoded protein is CASSPGQGVIYEQYF. The whole variable domain, remainder taken from reference TRBV19 and TRBJ2-7, is DGGITQSPKYLFRKEGQNVTLSCEQNLNHDAMYWYRQDPGQGLRLIYYSQIVNDFQKGDIAEGYSVSREKKESFPLTVTSAQKNPTAFYLCASSPGQGVIYEQYFGPGTRLTVT.

This clone has a handful of counts. The chain employs TRBV5-1 and TRBJ1-1, with 7 bases matching TRBD1. CDR1 is SGHRS, CDR2 YFSETQ, per germline. The junction had 5 bases not matched to a gene; V was cut back by 0 bases and J by 6 bases. The CDR3 runs 14 residues. CDR3 residues: CASSLGGGAAEAFF. The CDR3 bases are TGCGCCAGCAGCTTGGGAGGGGGCGCCGCTGAAGCTTTCTTT.

This sequence joins TRBV10-3 and TRBJ2-3; 13 positions match TRBD2. The trim removed 6 bases at V and 4 bases at J, leaving 4 bases unmatched. CDR3 length: 15 amino acids. Germline lookup yields CDR1 ENHRY and CDR2 SYGVKD. The CDR3 bases are TGTGCCATCAGCAGGACTAGCGGGGGCCCAGATACGCAGTATTTT. It translates to CAISRTSGGPDTQYF.

This rearrangement joins TRBV5-1 to TRBJ1-2; D possibly corresponds to TRBD1 (6 bases). Germline-derived CDR1 and CDR2 are SGHRS and YFSETQ. Deletions cut 4 bases from V and 8 bases from J, with 15 bases between. This CDR3 is 13 amino acids long. This chain's CDR3 is CASSPGGAYGYTF. The DNA for the CDR3 is TGCGCCAGCAGCCCGGGGGGGGCATACGGCTACACCTTC. The full variable domain, in which reference TRBV5-1 and TRBJ1-2 provide the parts outside the CDR3, is KAGVTQTPRYLIKTRGQQVTLSCSPISGHRSVSWYQQTPGQGLQFLFEYFSETQRNKGNFPGRFSGRQFSNSRSEMNVSTLELGDSALYLCASSPGGAYGYTFGSGTRLTVV.

The chain carries TRBV10-3 and TRBJ2-1; D possibly corresponds to TRBD2 (5 bases). The CDR3 length is 14 residues. Germline-derived CDR1 and CDR2 are ENHRY and SYGVKD. The V end lost 1 base, the J end lost 10 bases, and 14 bases lay between the germline ends. Here the CDR3 reads CAISELTPSSEQFF. The CDR3 region has the DNA TGTGCCATCAGTGAGTTAACTCCTAGCTCCGAGCAGTTCTTC.

The chain uses TRBV5-6 and TRBJ1-2; no definite D call. V was cut by 5 bases and J by 5 bases, with 19 bases left in between. This CDR3 region has 15 residues. Per the germline V gene, CDR1 is SGHDT and CDR2 is YYEEEE. In nucleotides, the CDR3 is TGTGCCAGCAGGCCCCGGGGAGGGAGCGGATATGGCTACACCTTC. As protein: CASRPRGGSGYGYTF.

This chain links TRBV9 with TRBJ2-1; a weak D match, TRBD2 (5 bases). The length of the CDR3 is 15 residues. Trimming stripped 0 bases from V and 9 bases from J, with 16 bases between. Germline loops: CDR1 SGDLS, CDR2 YYNGEE. The CDR3 DNA is TGTGCCAGCAGCGTAGGCGTGGGAGTAGTCCCTGAGCAGTTCTTC. This translates into CASSVGVGVVPEQFF.

The chain joins TRBV13 to TRBJ2-7, with D perhaps matching TRBD1 (6 bases). V lost 5 bases and J lost 6, with 17 bases in between. The CDR3 is 14 residues long. The germline gives CDR1 PRHDT, CDR2 FYEKMQ (reference sequence). CDR3: CASSPYTGLGEQYF. Here the CDR3 DNA reads TGTGCCAGCAGCCCGTATACAGGGTTGGGCGAGCAGTACTTC.